This T cell receptor (beta chain) was sequenced in a study of shared clonotypes between healthy human individuals. Findings and limits, study-wide: The naive CD4 repertoires of a handful of donors were compared, and approximately 5.3% of clonotypes were shared. Generation of non-shared clonotypes was less probable than generation of clonotypes shared by all four donors. Sequencing depth was expected to influence donor clonotype sharing. What rarefaction showed was incomplete sorted-subset sequencing despite large depth.

Data came from immunoSEQ multiplex PCR; TCRdb stores just in-frame clones and leaves some out. Seen here are about 380,000 clones, approximately 96% observed once, and the top ten hold around 0.29%. Turning to this clone: The antigen is unknown.

The clonotype comes from a man aged 25-40 years in good health. The sequenced material came from memory CD8+ T cells sorted from blood. The sample's subset: CD45RO+ cells pooled with CCR7-negative TemRA cells.

This CDR3 reads CAWSQRTGALSSYEQYF. DNA for the CDR3: TGTGCCTGGAGTCAAAGGACAGGGGCACTTAGCTCCTACGAGCAGTACTTC. This chain links TRBV30 with TRBJ2-7; 9 bases map to TRBD1. The CDR3 is made up of 17 amino acids. Germline V CDR1 and CDR2: GTSNPN, SVGIG (reference sequence). J was trimmed by 0 bases and V by 2 bases; bases with no gene match: 11.